The clone carrying this TCR beta chain was seen more than once but under ten times. The data were taken from a study of T-cell reconstitution after alpha-beta-depleted transplantation in children. A library of TCRbeta sequences, prepared with unique molecular identifiers, was generated. From the PCR reads, TCRdb called clonotypes with MiXCR, one entry per CDR3 protein. The data hold 250,000 to 350,000 distinct CDR3 sequences, with roughly 9.5% observed a single time. Sequenced material: PBMCs from the stem cell graft donor, taken from the stem cell graft. The origin of this receptor is a human donor who donated a stem cell graft to a child with SCID.

CDR3 loop: CASSSDGSQETQYF. The DNA for the CDR3 is TGTGCCAGCAGCTCCGACGGAAGCCAAGAGACCCAGTACTTC. The V gene is TRBV4-2, the J gene TRBJ2-5; D not certain. V lost 5 bases to trimming and J lost 1 base, with 11 bases between them. CDR3 length: 14 residues. Looked up from germline, CDR1 is LGHNA and CDR2 is YNFKEQ.